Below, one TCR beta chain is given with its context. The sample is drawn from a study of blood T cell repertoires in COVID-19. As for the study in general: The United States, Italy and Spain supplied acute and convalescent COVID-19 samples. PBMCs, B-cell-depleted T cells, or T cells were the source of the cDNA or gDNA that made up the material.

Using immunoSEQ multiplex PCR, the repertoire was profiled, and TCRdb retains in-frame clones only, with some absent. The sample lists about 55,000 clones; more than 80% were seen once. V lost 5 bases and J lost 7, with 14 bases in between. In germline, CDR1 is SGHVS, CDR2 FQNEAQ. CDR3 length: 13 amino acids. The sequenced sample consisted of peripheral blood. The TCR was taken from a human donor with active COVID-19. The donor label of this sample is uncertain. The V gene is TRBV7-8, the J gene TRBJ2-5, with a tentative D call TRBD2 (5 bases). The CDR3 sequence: CASSARGIATQYF. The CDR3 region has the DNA TGTGCCAGCAGCGCAAGAGGGATTGCGACCCAGTACTTC.